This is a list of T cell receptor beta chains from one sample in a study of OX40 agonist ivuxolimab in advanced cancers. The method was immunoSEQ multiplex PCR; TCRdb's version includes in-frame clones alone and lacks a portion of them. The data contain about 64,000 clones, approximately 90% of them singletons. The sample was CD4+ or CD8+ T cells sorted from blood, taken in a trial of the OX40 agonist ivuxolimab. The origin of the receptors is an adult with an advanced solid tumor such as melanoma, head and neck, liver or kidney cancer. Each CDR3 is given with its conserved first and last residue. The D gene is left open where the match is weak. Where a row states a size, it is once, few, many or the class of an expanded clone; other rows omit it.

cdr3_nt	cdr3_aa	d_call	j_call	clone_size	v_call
TGTGCCAGCAGCCAAGACCTGCCCCCCGCCGATTCACCCCTCCACTTT	CASSQDLPPADSPLHF	.	TRBJ1-6	once	TRBV4-2
TGTGCCAGCAGCTTAATAGCGGGAGACTACTACGAGCAGTACTTC	CASSLIAGDYYEQYF	TRBD2	TRBJ2-7	.	TRBV11-2
TGTGCCAGCAGCCTGGCTGGGACCCAAGAGACCCAGTACTTC	CASSLAGTQETQYF	.	TRBJ2-5	.	TRBV5-4
TGTGCCAGCAGTCCTGGGACTTCAGAGACCCAGTACTTC	CASSPGTSETQYF	.	TRBJ2-5	.	TRBV28
TGTGCCAGCAGCCTCGGACTCCGAGAGACCCAGTACTTC	CASSLGLRETQYF	.	TRBJ2-5	.	TRBV11-1
TGTGCCTGGAGTGTCACGGGGGGGTACACTGAAGCTTTCTTT	CAWSVTGGYTEAFF	.	TRBJ1-1	.	TRBV30
TGTGCCAGCTCATCCTTAGCGGGGCCCCTTGACCCCAATGAGCAGTTCTTC	CASSSLAGPLDPNEQFF	TRBD2	TRBJ2-1	.	TRBV18
TGTGCCAGCAGCTTAGCTAGCGGGAGGCCAGATACGCAGTATTTT	CASSLASGRPDTQYF	TRBD2	TRBJ2-3	.	TRBV7-9
TGTGCCAGCAGCTGGGGGACGGGGAAGAACACTGAAGCTTTCTTT	CASSWGTGKNTEAFF	.	TRBJ1-1	.	TRBV11-2
TGCAGCGTCCTGGGACTAGCGGGATACAATGAGCAGTTCTTC	CSVLGLAGYNEQFF	TRBD2	TRBJ2-1	.	TRBV29-1
TGTGCCAGCAGTTCCCGCTGGAGACAGGAAAGCTCTGGGGCCAACGTCCTGACTTTC	CASSSRWRQESSGANVLTF	.	TRBJ2-6	.	TRBV28
TGCGCCAGCAGCTGGGACGGCTACCTGAACACTGAAGCTTTCTTT	CASSWDGYLNTEAFF	.	TRBJ1-1	.	TRBV5-1
TGTGCCAGCAGTTTACGGGAGAGGGATACGCAGTATTTT	CASSLRERDTQYF	.	TRBJ2-3	once	TRBV6-5
TGTGCCAGCAGCTTTGGCGGGAGCTGGAAAGATACGCAGTATTTT	CASSFGGSWKDTQYF	TRBD2	TRBJ2-3	few	TRBV11-2
TGCAGCGTTGTCTGGGGCAGGGGAGGCAATCAGCCCCAGCATTTT	CSVVWGRGGNQPQHF	.	TRBJ1-5	few	TRBV29-1
TGTGCCAGCAGTGTTGGGGGGAATCAGCCCCAGCATTTT	CASSVGGNQPQHF	.	TRBJ1-5	.	TRBV2
TGTGCCAGCAGTTTAATGCTTGGAACCTTCGAGCAGTACTTC	CASSLMLGTFEQYF	.	TRBJ2-7	once	TRBV28
TGCGCCAGCAGTATAGACAGCTACTATGGCTACACCTTC	CASSIDSYYGYTF	.	TRBJ1-2	.	TRBV5-1
TGTGCCAGCAGTCAGCTTACAGATACGCAGTATTTT	CASSQLTDTQYF	.	TRBJ2-3	.	TRBV6-1
TGTGCCAGCAGTTACAGGGGGCGGTACTACAATGAGCAGTTCTTC	CASSYRGRYYNEQFF	TRBD1	TRBJ2-1	.	TRBV27
TGTGCCAGCAGTGAATTGGGGGAAACGATTGGCGAGCAGTTCTTC	CASSELGETIGEQFF	.	TRBJ2-1	.	TRBV2
TGTGCCAGCAGTCCCCCTGGGGGCGGCTATAGCAATCAGCCCCAGCATTTT	CASSPPGGGYSNQPQHF	.	TRBJ1-5	few	TRBV28
TGTGCCAGCAGACCCCCAGGGAGAAACACTGAAGCTTTCTTT	CASRPPGRNTEAFF	.	TRBJ1-1	.	TRBV6-5
TGTGCCAGCAGTACTAGCGGAGATTTATACGAGCAGTACTTC	CASSTSGDLYEQYF	TRBD2	TRBJ2-7	.	TRBV6-1
TGCGCCAGCAGCTCACCGGGTTTTCACAATGAGCAGTTCTTC	CASSSPGFHNEQFF	.	TRBJ2-1	.	TRBV5-1
TGTGCCAGCAGTAAGACAGGGTCACCCGAGCAGTACTTC	CASSKTGSPEQYF	TRBD1	TRBJ2-7	.	TRBV6-6
TGTGCCAGCAGAACCCCGGGGATGGCCCTCTACGAGCAGTACTTC	CASRTPGMALYEQYF	.	TRBJ2-7	.	TRBV11-2
TGTGCCAGCAGCCCATCCATCGGGGTAGCGGGTAACAATGAGCAGTTCTTC	CASSPSIGVAGNNEQFF	TRBD2	TRBJ2-1	.	TRBV11-2
TGTGCCAGTAGTTCGACCCGACAGGGGGGGACCTACGAGCAGTACTTC	CASSSTRQGGTYEQYF	TRBD1	TRBJ2-7	.	TRBV19
TGTGCCAGCAGCTCGGTAGATACGCAGTATTTT	CASSSVDTQYF	.	TRBJ2-3	.	TRBV11-2
TGTGCCAGCAGCCCGAGGAACGGATTCTACGAGCAGTACTTC	CASSPRNGFYEQYF	.	TRBJ2-7	.	TRBV5-5
TGTGCCACCACGCGTCGCATGGACAAAAAAGATCAGCCCCAGCATTTT	CATTRRMDKKDQPQHF	.	TRBJ1-5	.	TRBV19
TGTGCCAGCACAGTAAACCGGGGACTGCTCTATGGCTACACCTTC	CASTVNRGLLYGYTF	.	TRBJ1-2	.	TRBV6-1
TGTGCCAGCAGAGACAGGGGCCAAACCCTCTGGGGCTACACCTTC	CASRDRGQTLWGYTF	TRBD1	TRBJ1-2	.	TRBV2
TGTGCCAGCAGCCCCATTCGCGGGGATACGCAGTATTTT	CASSPIRGDTQYF	.	TRBJ2-3	.	TRBV7-6
TGTGCCAGCAGTGCCCAGGCGAGGGGGACTGAAGCTTTCTTT	CASSAQARGTEAFF	.	TRBJ1-1	.	TRBV2
TGTGCCAGCAGCAGGAGACTAGCGGGAGGAGACAATGAGCAGTTCTTC	CASSRRLAGGDNEQFF	.	TRBJ2-1	.	TRBV21-1
TGTGCCAGCAGCGTTGATAGGTCGAATGAAAAACTGTTTTTT	CASSVDRSNEKLFF	.	TRBJ1-4	once	TRBV7-9
TGTGCCAGCTCACTCCGACAGAGCACAGATACGCAGTATTTT	CASSLRQSTDTQYF	.	TRBJ2-3	.	TRBV18
TGTGCCATCAGTGAGACCGGGACAGGGACCCCTGAAGCTTTCTTT	CAISETGTGTPEAFF	TRBD1	TRBJ1-1	.	TRBV10-3
TGTGCCAGCAGTCCCCGGACTAGCGGAGCTTACAATGAGCAGTTCTTC	CASSPRTSGAYNEQFF	TRBD2	TRBJ2-1	.	TRBV27
TGCGCCAGCAGCTTGCAAGGAAACAATGAGCAGTTCTTC	CASSLQGNNEQFF	.	TRBJ2-1	.	TRBV5-1
TGTGCCAGCAGTTCCCATAATAGCAATCAGCCCCAGCATTTT	CASSSHNSNQPQHF	.	TRBJ1-5	.	TRBV6-1
TGTGCCAGTAAAAGCGGGGGGAGCTCCTACAATGAGCAGTTCTTC	CASKSGGSSYNEQFF	TRBD2	TRBJ2-1	.	TRBV2
TGTGCCAGCAGTTCCGCCGGGACAGGGCACGAAAAACTGTTTTTT	CASSSAGTGHEKLFF	TRBD1	TRBJ1-4	.	TRBV28
TGTGCCATCTCCCCGGGACTAGGGGACGGGGAGACCCAGTACTTC	CAISPGLGDGETQYF	TRBD2	TRBJ2-5	.	TRBV10-3
TGTGCCAGCAGCGTAGCAGGGCTAGCTGAGCAGTTCTTC	CASSVAGLAEQFF	.	TRBJ2-1	.	TRBV9
TGCGCCAGCAGCTCTCAGGCACCTCCTAACTATGGCTACACCTTC	CASSSQAPPNYGYTF	.	TRBJ1-2	.	TRBV4-1
TGTGCCAGCAGCCTCACAGGGTTCGGAGAGCAGTACTTC	CASSLTGFGEQYF	.	TRBJ2-7	once	TRBV5-6
TGTGCCAGCAGTTTAATAGCGGGAGGCTACAATGAGCAGTTCTTC	CASSLIAGGYNEQFF	TRBD2	TRBJ2-1	.	TRBV28
TGTGCCATCAGACCGGGACTAGCGGCCCTCAATGAGCAGTTCTTC	CAIRPGLAALNEQFF	TRBD2	TRBJ2-1	.	TRBV10-3
TGCGCCAGCAGCCAACAAAGCCAAGAGACCCAGTACTTC	CASSQQSQETQYF	.	TRBJ2-5	.	TRBV4-1
TGTGCCTGGAGTGTAACAGCGTACTGGGGTAGCGGTGATAATTACGAGCAGTACTTC	CAWSVTAYWGSGDNYEQYF	.	TRBJ2-7	few	TRBV30
TGTGCCAGCAGCCTTGGGACAGGCCAATACAATGAGCAGTTCTTC	CASSLGTGQYNEQFF	TRBD1	TRBJ2-1	.	TRBV5-4
TGTGCCATCCGGGGTCTAGCCAAAAACATTCAGTACTTC	CAIRGLAKNIQYF	.	TRBJ2-4	.	TRBV6-6
TGTGCCAGCAGCCTCAGGCTGAGCGGAACCTACGAGCAGTACTTC	CASSLRLSGTYEQYF	.	TRBJ2-7	.	TRBV7-9
TGCGCCAGCAGCCGACAGGGGGTCGGGGAAAAACTGTTTTTT	CASSRQGVGEKLFF	TRBD1	TRBJ1-4	.	TRBV5-1
TGCGCCAGCAGCTTGGGGGTTGAACGGACGTTTGAAAAACTGTTTTTT	CASSLGVERTFEKLFF	.	TRBJ1-4	.	TRBV5-1
TGTGCCAGCAGCTTGGGGGGTTCCCAAGAGACCCAGTACTTC	CASSLGGSQETQYF	.	TRBJ2-5	.	TRBV5-4